These 2 T cell receptor beta chains originate from one sample sequenced in a study of T cell responses to AZD1222 COVID-19 vaccine. Only in-frame clones appear in the TCRdb table, and some are missing; sequencing was by immunoSEQ multiplex PCR. The sample contains 150,000 or so clones, roughly nine tenths of which appear only once. Sequences were derived from peripheral blood, sampled on day 0 of AZD1222 vaccination. All receptors come from an adult in good health.

This rearrangement joins TRBV6-2 or TRBV6-3 to TRBJ1-2, with 8 positions matching TRBD1. Germline trimming cut 5 bases from V and 4 bases from J; bases unmatched to any gene: 6. The CDR3 is 14 amino acids. CDR1 is MNHEY, CDR2 SVGEGT, per germline. CDR3 amino acids: CASSASGTGYGYTF. The CDR3 bases are TGTGCCAGCAGTGCCTCCGGGACAGGCTATGGCTACACCTTC.

The V gene is TRBV29-1, the J gene TRBJ2-5, with 8 bases identical to TRBD1. CDR1 is SQVTM and CDR2 is ANQGSEA in the germline V gene. This CDR3 has 15 amino acids. V lost 7 bases, J lost 2 bases, and 12 bases stayed unmatched. The CDR3 sequence is CSALGGTGGQETQYF. CDR3 nucleotides: TGCAGCGCCCTTGGGGGGACAGGAGGTCAAGAGACCCAGTACTTC.